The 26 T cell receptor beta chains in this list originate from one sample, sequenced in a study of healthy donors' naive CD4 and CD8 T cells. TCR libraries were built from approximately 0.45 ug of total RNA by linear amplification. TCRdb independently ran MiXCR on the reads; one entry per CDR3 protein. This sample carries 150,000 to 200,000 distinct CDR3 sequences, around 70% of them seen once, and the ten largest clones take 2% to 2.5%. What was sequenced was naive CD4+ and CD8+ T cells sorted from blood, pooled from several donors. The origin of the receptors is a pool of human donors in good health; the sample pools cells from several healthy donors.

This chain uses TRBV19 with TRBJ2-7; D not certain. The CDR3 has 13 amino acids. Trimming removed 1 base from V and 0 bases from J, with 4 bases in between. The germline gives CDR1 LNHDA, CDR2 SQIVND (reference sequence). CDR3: CASSIASSYEQYF. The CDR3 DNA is TGTGCCAGTAGTATAGCCAGCTCCTACGAGCAGTACTTC. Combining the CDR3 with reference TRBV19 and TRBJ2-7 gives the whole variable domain DGGITQSPKYLFRKEGQNVTLSCEQNLNHDAMYWYRQDPGQGLRLIYYSQIVNDFQKGDIAEGYSVSREKKESFPLTVTSAQKNPTAFYLCASSIASSYEQYFGPGTRLTVT.

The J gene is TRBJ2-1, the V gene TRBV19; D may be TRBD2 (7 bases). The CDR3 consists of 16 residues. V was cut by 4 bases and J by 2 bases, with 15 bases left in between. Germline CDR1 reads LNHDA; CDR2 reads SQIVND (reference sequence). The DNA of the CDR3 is TGTGCCAGTAGTACCCTAGGGGGAGGGCCCTACAATGAGCAGTTCTTC. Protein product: CASSTLGGGPYNEQFF.

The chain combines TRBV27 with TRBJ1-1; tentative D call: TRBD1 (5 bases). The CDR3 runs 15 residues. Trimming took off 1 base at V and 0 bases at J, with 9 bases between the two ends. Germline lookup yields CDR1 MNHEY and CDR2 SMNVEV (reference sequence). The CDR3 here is CASSLYPGLNTEAFF. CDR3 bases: TGTGCCAGCAGTTTATATCCAGGGTTGAACACTGAAGCTTTCTTT.

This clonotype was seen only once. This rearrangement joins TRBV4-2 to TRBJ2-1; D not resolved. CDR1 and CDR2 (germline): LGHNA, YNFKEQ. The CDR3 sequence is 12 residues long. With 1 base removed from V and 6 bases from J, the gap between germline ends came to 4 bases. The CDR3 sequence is CASSQGGNEQFF. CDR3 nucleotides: TGTGCCAGCAGCCAAGGGGGCAATGAGCAGTTCTTC.

CDR3 sequence reads: CASSGDGHLWANVLTF. In DNA, the CDR3 is TGTGCCAGCAGCGGGGACGGACATCTTTGGGCCAACGTCCTGACTTTC. V is TRBV5-8 and J is TRBJ2-6; D possibly uses TRBD1 or TRBD2 (5 bases each). This CDR3 comprises 16 residues. Trimming pared 4 bases from V and 5 bases from J, leaving 16 bases between. Germline V lookup: CDR1 SGHTS, CDR2 YDEGEE.

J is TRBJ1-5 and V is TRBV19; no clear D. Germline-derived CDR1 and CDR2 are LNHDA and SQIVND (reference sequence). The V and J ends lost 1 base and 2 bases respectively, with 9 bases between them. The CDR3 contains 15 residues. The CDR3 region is CASSIGPGGNQPQHF. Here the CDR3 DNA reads TGTGCCAGTAGTATAGGGCCAGGAGGCAATCAGCCCCAGCATTTT.

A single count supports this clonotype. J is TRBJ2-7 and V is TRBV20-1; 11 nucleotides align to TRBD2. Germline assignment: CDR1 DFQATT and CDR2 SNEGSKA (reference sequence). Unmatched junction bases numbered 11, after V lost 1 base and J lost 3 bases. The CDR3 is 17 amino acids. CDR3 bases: TGCAGTGCTAGAGCGCCCCATCTAGCGGGAGGTCTCTACGAGCAGTACTTC. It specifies CSARAPHLAGGLYEQYF.

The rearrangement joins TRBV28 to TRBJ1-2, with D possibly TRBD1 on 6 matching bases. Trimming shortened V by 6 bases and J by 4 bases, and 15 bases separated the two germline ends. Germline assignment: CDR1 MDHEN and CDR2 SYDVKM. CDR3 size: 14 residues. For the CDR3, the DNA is TGTGCCAGCAGAACTATGGGGGGCGGCTATGGCTACACCTTC. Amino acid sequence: CASRTMGGGYGYTF.

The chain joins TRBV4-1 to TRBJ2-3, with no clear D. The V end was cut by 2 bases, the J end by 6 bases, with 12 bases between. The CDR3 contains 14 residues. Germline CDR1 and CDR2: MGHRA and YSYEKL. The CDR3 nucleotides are TGCGCCAGCAGCCAATTGACCCGGCTGGATACGCAGTATTTT. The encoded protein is CASSQLTRLDTQYF.

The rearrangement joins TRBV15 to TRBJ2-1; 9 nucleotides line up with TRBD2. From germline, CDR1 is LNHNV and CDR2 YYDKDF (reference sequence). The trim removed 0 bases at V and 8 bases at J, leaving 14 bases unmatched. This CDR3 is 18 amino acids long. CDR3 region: CATSRDTLSGGRRDEQFF. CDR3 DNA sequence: TGTGCCACCAGCAGAGATACCCTAAGCGGGGGGCGGAGAGATGAGCAGTTCTTC.

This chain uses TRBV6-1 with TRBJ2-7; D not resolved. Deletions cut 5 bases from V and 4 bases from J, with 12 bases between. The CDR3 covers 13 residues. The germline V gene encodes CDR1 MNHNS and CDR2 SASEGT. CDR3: CASSTVHGYEQYF. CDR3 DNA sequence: TGTGCCAGCAGTACGGTCCACGGGTACGAGCAGTACTTC.

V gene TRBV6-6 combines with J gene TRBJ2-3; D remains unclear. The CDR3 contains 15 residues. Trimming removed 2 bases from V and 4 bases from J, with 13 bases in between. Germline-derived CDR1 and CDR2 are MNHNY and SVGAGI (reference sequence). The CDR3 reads CASSYGLDVADTQYF. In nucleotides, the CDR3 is TGTGCCAGCAGTTACGGGCTAGACGTGGCAGATACGCAGTATTTT.

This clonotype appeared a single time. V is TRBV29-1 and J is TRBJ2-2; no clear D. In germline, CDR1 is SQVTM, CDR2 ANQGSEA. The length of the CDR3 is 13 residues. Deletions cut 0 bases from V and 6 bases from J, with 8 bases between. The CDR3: CSVEEEVPGELFF. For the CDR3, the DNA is TGCAGCGTTGAAGAGGAAGTACCCGGGGAGCTGTTTTTT.

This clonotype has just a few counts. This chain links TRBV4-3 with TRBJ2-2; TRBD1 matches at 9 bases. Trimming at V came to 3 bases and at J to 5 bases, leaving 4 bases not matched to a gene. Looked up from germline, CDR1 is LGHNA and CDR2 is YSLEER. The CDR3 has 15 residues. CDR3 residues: CASSQGDRETGELFF. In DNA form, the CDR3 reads TGCGCCAGCAGCCAGGGGGACAGGGAGACCGGGGAGCTGTTTTTT.

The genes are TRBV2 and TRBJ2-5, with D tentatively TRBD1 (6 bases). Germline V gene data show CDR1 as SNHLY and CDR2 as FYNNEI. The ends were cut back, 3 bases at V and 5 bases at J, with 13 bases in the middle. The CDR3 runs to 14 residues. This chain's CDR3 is CASSDSPQGETQYF. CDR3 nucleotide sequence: TGTGCCAGCAGTGACTCCCCCCAGGGGGAGACCCAGTACTTC.

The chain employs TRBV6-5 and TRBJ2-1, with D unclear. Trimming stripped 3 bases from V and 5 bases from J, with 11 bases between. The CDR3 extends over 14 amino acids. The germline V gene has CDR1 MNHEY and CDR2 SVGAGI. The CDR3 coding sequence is TGTGCCAGCAGTTATGCCGACGGCCACAATGAGCAGTTCTTC. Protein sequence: CASSYADGHNEQFF.

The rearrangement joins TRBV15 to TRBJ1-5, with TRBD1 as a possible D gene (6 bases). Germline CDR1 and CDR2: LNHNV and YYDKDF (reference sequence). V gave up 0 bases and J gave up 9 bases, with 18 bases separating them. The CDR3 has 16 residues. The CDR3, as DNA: TGTGCCACCAGCAGAGATCGCAGGGGCGACGATGGGCCCCAGCATTTT. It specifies CATSRDRRGDDGPQHF. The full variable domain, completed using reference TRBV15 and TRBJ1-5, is DAMVIQNPRYQVTQFGKPVTLSCSQTLNHNVMYWYQQKSSQAPKLLFHYYDKDFNNEADTPDNFQSRRPNTSFCFLDIRSPGLGDTAMYLCATSRDRRGDDGPQHFGDGTRLSIL.

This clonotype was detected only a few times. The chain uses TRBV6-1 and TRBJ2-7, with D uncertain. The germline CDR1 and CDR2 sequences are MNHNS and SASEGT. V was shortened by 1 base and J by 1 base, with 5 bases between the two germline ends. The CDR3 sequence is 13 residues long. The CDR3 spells CASSEGTSYEQYF. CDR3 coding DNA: TGTGCCAGCAGTGAAGGGACGTCCTACGAGCAGTACTTC.

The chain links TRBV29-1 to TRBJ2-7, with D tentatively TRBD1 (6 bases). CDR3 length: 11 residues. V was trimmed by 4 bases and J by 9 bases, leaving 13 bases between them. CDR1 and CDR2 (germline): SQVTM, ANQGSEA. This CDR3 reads CSVGRDTGQYF. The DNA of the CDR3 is TGCAGCGTTGGCAGGGACACTGGGCAGTACTTC.

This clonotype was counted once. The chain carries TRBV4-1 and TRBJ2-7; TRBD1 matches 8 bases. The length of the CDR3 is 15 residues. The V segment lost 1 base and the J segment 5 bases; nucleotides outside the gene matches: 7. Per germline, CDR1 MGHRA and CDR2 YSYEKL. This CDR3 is CASSQAETGVDEQYF. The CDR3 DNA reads TGCGCCAGCAGCCAAGCGGAGACAGGGGTTGACGAGCAGTACTTC.

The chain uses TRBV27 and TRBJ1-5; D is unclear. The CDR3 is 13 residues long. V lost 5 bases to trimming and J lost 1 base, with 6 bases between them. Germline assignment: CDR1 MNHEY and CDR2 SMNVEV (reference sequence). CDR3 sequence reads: CASSHRSNQPQHF. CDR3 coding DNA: TGTGCCAGCAGTCATCGCAGCAATCAGCCCCAGCATTTT.

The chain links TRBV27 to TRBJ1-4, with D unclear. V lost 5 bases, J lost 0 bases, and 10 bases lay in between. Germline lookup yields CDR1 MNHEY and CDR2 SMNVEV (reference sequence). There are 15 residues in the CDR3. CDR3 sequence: CASSPWTSTNEKLFF. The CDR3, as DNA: TGTGCCAGCAGTCCGTGGACCTCAACTAATGAAAAACTGTTTTTT. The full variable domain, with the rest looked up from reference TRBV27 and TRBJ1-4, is EAQVTQNPRYLITVTGKKLTVTCSQNMNHEYMSWYRQDPGLGLRQIYYSMNVEVTDKGDVPEGYKVSRKEKRNFPLILESPSPNQTSLYFCASSPWTSTNEKLFFGSGTQLSVL.

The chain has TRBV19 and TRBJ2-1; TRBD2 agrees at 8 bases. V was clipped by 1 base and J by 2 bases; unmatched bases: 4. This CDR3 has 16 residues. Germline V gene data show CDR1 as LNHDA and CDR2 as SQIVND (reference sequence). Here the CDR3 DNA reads TGTGCCAGTAGTATAGCAGGGACTAGGGCCTACAATGAGCAGTTCTTC. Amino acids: CASSIAGTRAYNEQFF.

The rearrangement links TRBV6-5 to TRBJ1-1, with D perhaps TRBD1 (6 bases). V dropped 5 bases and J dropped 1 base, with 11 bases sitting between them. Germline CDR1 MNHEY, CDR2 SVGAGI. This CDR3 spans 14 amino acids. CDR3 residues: CASSMDSQNTEAFF. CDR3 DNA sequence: TGTGCCAGCAGTATGGACAGCCAGAACACTGAAGCTTTCTTT.

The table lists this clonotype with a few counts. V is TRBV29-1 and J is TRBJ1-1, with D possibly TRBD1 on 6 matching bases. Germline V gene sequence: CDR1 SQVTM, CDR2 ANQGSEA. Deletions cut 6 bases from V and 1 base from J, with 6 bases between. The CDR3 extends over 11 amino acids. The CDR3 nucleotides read TGCAGCGTACAGGGGAACACTGAAGCTTTCTTT. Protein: CSVQGNTEAFF.

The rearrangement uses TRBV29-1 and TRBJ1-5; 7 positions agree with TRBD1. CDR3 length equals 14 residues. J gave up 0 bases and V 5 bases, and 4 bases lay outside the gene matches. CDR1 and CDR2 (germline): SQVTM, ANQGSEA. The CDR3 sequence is CSVSDRVSNQPQHF. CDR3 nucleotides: TGCAGCGTTTCAGACAGGGTTAGCAATCAGCCCCAGCATTTT.